Here is one T cell receptor (beta chain) with its context. Its target is unknown. With random hexamers, reverse transcription was performed on 0.5 to 1 ug of RNA. Coverage of TCR beta CDR3 amplification by immunoSEQ multiplex PCR extended to 54 Vbeta and 13 Jbeta. MiXCR, run by TCRdb on the immunoSEQ multiplex PCR reads, gives a single entry per CDR3 protein. The table has about 73,000 distinct CDR3 sequences, over 85% seen once. V gave up 0 bases and J gave up 2 bases, with 14 bases separating them. Per the germline V gene, CDR1 is KGHSH and CDR2 is LQKENI. This CDR3 is 17 amino acids long. The data are from a study of CD8 T cells in Susac syndrome. In blood CD8+ and CD4+ T cells, TCR beta underwent sequencing. CD8+ and CD4+ T cells were negatively isolated; TEMRA cells were FACS-enriched. Study observations and caveats: That the number of individuals in its TCR sequencing and HLA analysis was relatively small was acknowledged by the study.

This clonotype was obtained from a human donor with multiple sclerosis. The chain carries TRBV18 and TRBJ2-1, with D maybe TRBD1 (6 bases). Material for sequencing was CD8+ T cells from PBMCs. The CDR3 spells CASSPPFTGTPYNEQFF. Here the CDR3 DNA reads TGTGCCAGCTCACCACCTTTTACAGGGACCCCCTACAATGAGCAGTTCTTC.